Below, 27 T cell receptor beta chains from the same sample are listed, as sequenced in a study of Ad26.COV2.S vaccination and SARS-CoV-2 variants. Regarding treatment: around 19 received Ad26.COV2.S at low or high dose, single or two shots; roughly 5 received placebo; per-sample allocation not given. Collection of samples fell on day 63 after the first vaccine or placebo injection. Sequencing was performed with immunoSEQ multiplex PCR; in TCRdb, only in-frame clones are kept and a portion is missing. The sample holds about 350,000 clones, around 88% seen once. Here the sequenced sample was peripheral blood, taken in a trial of Ad26.COV2.S vaccine versus placebo. The receptors originated from a person aged 18-65 years who received the Ad26.COV2.S COVID-19 vaccine or a placebo.

This chain links TRBV10-3 with TRBJ1-2; tentative D call: TRBD1 (6 bases). Germline V gives CDR1 ENHRY, CDR2 SYGVKD. With 10 bases removed from V and 3 bases from J, the gap between germline ends came to 12 bases. This CDR3 contains 12 residues. CDR3: CATGQSDYGYTF. The CDR3 DNA follows: TGTGCCACTGGACAGTCCGACTATGGCTACACCTTC.

The V and J genes are TRBV18 and TRBJ2-1; TRBD1 matches at 11 bases. The CDR3 is 13 amino acids. Germline lookup yields CDR1 KGHSH and CDR2 LQKENI. The V segment lost 5 bases and the J segment 9 bases; nucleotides outside the gene matches: 3. The CDR3 bases are TGTGCCAGCTCATCCGGGACAGGGGGTGAGCAGTTCTTC. This gives the protein CASSSGTGGEQFF.

The chain has TRBV24-1 and TRBJ2-2; no firm D call. The CDR3 extends over 17 amino acids. Deletions cut 0 bases from V and 0 bases from J, with 10 bases between. The germline V gene has CDR1 KGHDR and CDR2 SFDVKD. This chain's CDR3 is CATSDLPLLSNTGELFF. DNA for the CDR3: TGTGCCACCAGTGATTTGCCACTACTATCGAACACCGGGGAGCTGTTTTTT.

The V gene is TRBV29-1, the J gene TRBJ2-3; TRBD2 matches at 7 bases. V shed 7 bases, J shed 0 bases, and the junction held 7 bases outside the gene matches. This CDR3 spans 14 amino acids. Germline CDR1 reads SQVTM; CDR2 reads ANQGSEA. The DNA for the CDR3 is TGCAGCGCATCCCGCGGGGGTAGCACAGATACGCAGTATTTT. This gives the protein CSASRGGSTDTQYF.

The chain couples TRBV14 to TRBJ1-6; D is undetermined. The germline CDR1 and CDR2 sequences are SGHDN and FVKESK. The CDR3 totals 16 residues. V lost 1 base and J 8 bases, leaving 15 bases between the germline ends. CDR3 in amino acids: CASSQAREHRHSPLHF. In nucleotides, the CDR3 is TGTGCCAGCAGCCAAGCCCGCGAACATCGGCATTCACCCCTCCACTTT.

This chain connects TRBV30 to TRBJ2-1; D uncertain. The V gene lost 2 bases and the J gene lost 8 bases, with 7 bases spanning the gap. Looked up from germline, CDR1 is GTSNPN and CDR2 is SVGIG (reference sequence). The CDR3 consists of 11 residues. In DNA form, the CDR3 reads TGTGCCTGGAGTAACGGAGATGAGCAGTTCTTC. This codes for CAWSNGDEQFF.

The CDR3 region has the DNA TGTGCCAGCAGCCCGCCAAGCAGCCAACCTAACACCGGGGAGCTGTTTTTT. Protein product: CASSPPSSQPNTGELFF. J is TRBJ2-2 and V is TRBV7-2; no reliable D call. V lost 5 bases and J lost 2, with 18 bases in between. CDR1 is SGHTA, CDR2 FQGNSA, per germline. The CDR3 loop spans 17 amino acids.

This sequence joins TRBV6-5 and TRBJ1-3; D might be TRBD1 (6 bases). Trimming shortened V by 2 bases and J by 4 bases, and 15 bases separated the two germline ends. This CDR3 contains 16 residues. The germline V gene has CDR1 MNHEY and CDR2 SVGAGI. The CDR3 DNA reads TGTGCCAGCAGTTACAACTCGGCAGGGGAAGGAAACACCATATATTTT. It encodes CASSYNSAGEGNTIYF.

The rearrangement joins TRBV27 to TRBJ2-7, with 8 bases matching TRBD2. Germline loops: CDR1 MNHEY, CDR2 SMNVEV (reference sequence). Trimming took 5 bases from V and 4 from J; bases not matched to a gene: 4. The CDR3 extends over 13 amino acids. This CDR3 reads CASSPRGGYEQYF. CDR3 bases: TGTGCCAGCAGTCCTCGGGGGGGGTACGAGCAGTACTTC.

The chain couples TRBV4-3 to TRBJ1-4, with 11 bases identical to TRBD1. The V segment lost 0 bases and the J segment 6 bases; nucleotides outside the gene matches: 3. From germline, CDR1 is LGHNA and CDR2 YSLEER. The CDR3 runs 16 residues. The CDR3 protein is CASSQEPGQGDEKLFF. The CDR3 coding sequence is TGCGCCAGCAGCCAAGAACCGGGACAGGGGGATGAAAAACTGTTTTTT.

The chain couples TRBV7-9 to TRBJ1-4, with a possible D match to TRBD1 (6 bases). V was cut by 1 base and J by 0 bases, with 15 bases left in between. The CDR3 is made up of 18 amino acids. Germline V CDR1 and CDR2: SEHNR, FQNEAQ (reference sequence). CDR3 coding DNA: TGTGCCAGCAGCTTAGGGTCAGGGGCATTGGCAACTAATGAAAAACTGTTTTTT. It yields the protein CASSLGSGALATNEKLFF.

The count of this clone is one. The rearrangement joins TRBV12-3 or TRBV12-4 to TRBJ1-6; D uncertain. The CDR3 is made up of 13 amino acids. The V gene lost 1 base and the J gene lost 14 bases, with 12 bases spanning the gap. The CDR3 here is CASSLEVVGSLHF. The CDR3 nucleotides read TGTGCCAGCAGTTTAGAGGTGGTTGGGTCCCTCCACTTT.

The J gene is TRBJ1-5, the V gene TRBV7-8; 8 bases map to TRBD1. CDR3 length: 17 amino acids. In germline, CDR1 is SGHVS, CDR2 FQNEAQ. V lost 4 bases to trimming and J lost 3 bases; unmatched junction nucleotides: 11. Here the CDR3 reads CASSSSNRGFHNQPQHF. CDR3 sequence (DNA): TGTGCCAGCAGCTCTTCTAACAGGGGGTTCCACAATCAGCCCCAGCATTTT. Using reference TRBV7-8 and TRBJ1-5 for the parts outside the CDR3, the full variable domain is GAGVSQSPRYKVAKRGQDVALRCDPISGHVSLFWYQQALGQGPEFLTYFQNEAQLDKSGLPSDRFFAERPEGSVSTLKIQRTQQEDSAVYLCASSSSNRGFHNQPQHFGDGTRLSIL.

A single count supports this clone. V usage is TRBV5-1 and J usage is TRBJ2-1, with 12 bases fitting TRBD2. The CDR3 is 16 residues long. Trimming cost V 5 bases and J 5 bases; bases outside gene matches: 8. Germline CDR1 is SGHRS and CDR2 is YFSETQ. In DNA form, the CDR3 reads TGCGCCAGCAGTTGGACTAGCGGGGCCCGCAACAATGAGCAGTTCTTC. Amino acid sequence: CASSWTSGARNNEQFF.

This clone was seen a handful of times. V is TRBV4-1 and J is TRBJ1-1; perhaps TRBD1 as D (6 bases). Trimming removed 1 base at V and 1 base at J, with 10 bases between. Germline CDR1 is MGHRA and CDR2 is YSYEKL. The CDR3 has 15 amino acids. The CDR3 coding sequence is TGCGCCAGCAGCCAAGCGGCCAGGGGGAACACTGAAGCTTTCTTT. Translating gives CASSQAARGNTEAFF.

V gene TRBV2 combines with J gene TRBJ2-6; a weak D match, TRBD1 (5 bases). V gave up 6 bases and J gave up 0 bases, with 9 bases separating them. Per the germline V gene, CDR1 is SNHLY and CDR2 is FYNNEI. The CDR3 is 15 residues long. Here the CDR3 reads CASRKGASGANVLTF. In nucleotides, the CDR3 is TGTGCCAGCAGAAAAGGGGCCTCTGGGGCCAACGTCCTGACTTTC.

The chain uses TRBV14 and TRBJ2-1, with D uncertain. V was trimmed by 2 bases and J by 0 bases, leaving 2 bases between them. Germline loops: CDR1 SGHDN, CDR2 FVKESK. CDR3 length: 13 residues. This CDR3 is CASSQISYNEQFF. Here the CDR3 DNA reads TGTGCCAGCAGCCAAATCTCCTACAATGAGCAGTTCTTC.

The V gene is TRBV4-3, the J gene TRBJ2-2; 8 bases agree with TRBD1. The CDR3 has 16 residues. Trimming cost V 0 bases and J 5 bases; bases outside gene matches: 5. CDR1 is LGHNA, CDR2 YSLEER, per germline. Written as DNA, the CDR3 is TGCGCCAGCAGCCAAGATCAGGGGGCGAGGACCGGGGAGCTGTTTTTT. Its translation is CASSQDQGARTGELFF.

The CDR3 spells CASSPTSSGSFPETQYF. The CDR3, as DNA: TGTGCCAGCAGCCCTACCTCGAGCGGGAGCTTTCCTGAGACCCAGTACTTC. The chain recombines TRBV9 with TRBJ2-5; TRBD2 matches at 8 bases. Per the germline V gene, CDR1 is SGDLS and CDR2 is YYNGEE. CDR3 length: 17 amino acids. V trimming: 4 bases; J trimming: 5 bases; junction bases outside the gene matches: 16.

The chain has TRBV7-8 and TRBJ2-6, with 10 nucleotides matching TRBD1. The CDR3 totals 18 residues. Germline CDR1 reads SGHVS; CDR2 reads FQNEAQ. Trimming took 5 bases from V and 2 from J; bases not matched to a gene: 9. The CDR3 nucleotides read TGTGCCAGCAGCCTACGGACAGGGGGTAATACTGGGGCCAACGTCCTGACTTTC. Protein sequence: CASSLRTGGNTGANVLTF.

This CDR3 is CASRGEVGRTEAFF. The CDR3 nucleotides are TGTGCCAGCAGGGGGGAGGTGGGACGCACTGAAGCTTTCTTT. The rearrangement uses TRBV14 and TRBJ1-1, with a weak D call TRBD1 (5 bases). The CDR3 loop spans 14 amino acids. The V gene's germline CDR1 is SGHDN and CDR2 FVKESK. Between the trimmed V and J ends, which lost 6 bases and 4 bases, there was a span of 15 bases.

This clone has only one observation. This rearrangement joins TRBV5-8 to TRBJ1-1; D unresolved. Germline V gene sequence: CDR1 SGHTS, CDR2 YDEGEE. The CDR3 is 15 amino acids. V lost 2 bases to trimming and J lost 4 bases, with 15 bases between them. CDR3 protein: CASSFEGTWFTEAFF. CDR3 coding DNA: TGTGCCAGCAGCTTCGAGGGTACATGGTTCACTGAAGCTTTCTTT.

V usage is TRBV10-2 and J usage is TRBJ2-5; possibly TRBD2 for D (6 bases). CDR3 size: 15 residues. V lost 2 bases and J 4 bases, leaving 14 bases between the germline ends. Germline-derived CDR1 and CDR2 are WSHSY and SAAADI. CDR3 in amino acids: CASSEPGGGRETQYF. The DNA for the CDR3 is TGCGCCAGCAGTGAGCCCGGGGGAGGTAGAGAGACCCAGTACTTC.

This chain uses TRBV6-2 or TRBV6-3 with TRBJ1-4; no definite D call. V was trimmed by 5 bases and J by 7 bases, leaving 8 bases between them. The CDR3 spans 12 residues. Germline values: CDR1 MNHEY, CDR2 SVGEGT. CDR3 region: CASSGHPEKLFF. In DNA form, the CDR3 reads TGTGCCAGCAGTGGCCATCCTGAAAAACTGTTTTTT.

V gene TRBV12-5 combines with J gene TRBJ2-2; no firm D call. In germline, CDR1 is LGHNT, CDR2 FRNRAP. Deletions cut 0 bases from V and 5 bases from J, with 4 bases between. The CDR3 sequence is 13 residues long. CDR3 in DNA: TGTGCTAGTGGTTTGGTAGGGACCGGGGAGCTGTTTTTT. As protein: CASGLVGTGELFF.

This clone was counted a few times. At the DNA level, this CDR3 is encoded by other sequences in the same sample as well. V and J are TRBV5-1 and TRBJ2-3; D assignment may be TRBD1 or TRBD2 (5 bases each). The V gene lost 4 bases and the J gene lost 1 base, with 13 bases spanning the gap. Germline-derived CDR1 and CDR2 are SGHRS and YFSETQ. The CDR3 is 15 residues long. CDR3 sequence (DNA): TGCGCCAGCAGCCCGGGGAGAGGGGGCACAGATACGCAGTATTTT. Translated, it gives CASSPGRGGTDTQYF.

The J gene is TRBJ1-2, the V gene TRBV18, with TRBD1 matching 10 bases. The germline V gene encodes CDR1 KGHSH and CDR2 LQKENI. The CDR3 sequence is 16 residues long. V lost 3 bases to trimming and J lost 8 bases; unmatched junction nucleotides: 12. The CDR3 spells CASSPTGTGVARGYTF. CDR3 DNA: TGTGCCAGCTCACCTACCGGGACAGGGGTCGCGAGAGGCTACACCTTC.